This is a list of T cell receptor beta chains from one sample in a study of T cells in localized non-small cell lung cancer. Measured with immunoSEQ multiplex PCR; TCRdb has only the in-frame clones, and not every one. The sample yields about 48,000 clones, approximately 80% seen once. The sample here was peripheral blood, taken before any cancer treatment. The receptors stem from a man aged 35 to 69 with stage I squamous cell lung carcinoma. The CDR3 runs from the conserved cysteine through the conserved F or W. Each record gives: V gene, clone size, D gene, J gene, CDR3 DNA, CDR3 protein. A D gene is named only where the DNA matches it firmly. Not every row has a clone size; where given, it reads once, few, many or a size class.

v_call: TRBV6-5; clone_size: -; d_call: -; j_call: TRBJ1-2; cdr3_nt: TGTGCCAGGTTAAACAGGTATCAAGCTAACTATGGCTACACCTTC; cdr3_aa: CARLNRYQANYGYTF
v_call: TRBV4-1; clone_size: -; d_call: -; j_call: TRBJ1-1; cdr3_nt: TGCGCCAGCACCCCACAGGAGTACACTGAAGCTTTCTTT; cdr3_aa: CASTPQEYTEAFF
v_call: TRBV2; clone_size: -; d_call: -; j_call: TRBJ2-2; cdr3_nt: TGTGCCAGCAATGGTGAGCGAAACACCGGGGAGCTGTTTTTT; cdr3_aa: CASNGERNTGELFF
v_call: TRBV10-3; clone_size: -; d_call: -; j_call: TRBJ1-1; cdr3_nt: TGTGCCACCGAAGGGGGGCTGGGAACTGAAGCTTTCTTT; cdr3_aa: CATEGGLGTEAFF
v_call: TRBV6-6; clone_size: -; d_call: TRBD1; j_call: TRBJ1-3; cdr3_nt: TGTGCCAGCAGTTACTCAGGACAGGAGGCTGGAAACACCATATATTTT; cdr3_aa: CASSYSGQEAGNTIYF
v_call: TRBV6-1; clone_size: once; d_call: -; j_call: TRBJ1-4; cdr3_nt: TGTGCCAGCCTATATGAAAAACTGTTTTTT; cdr3_aa: CASLYEKLFF
v_call: TRBV6-4; clone_size: -; d_call: TRBD1; j_call: TRBJ2-2; cdr3_nt: TGTGCCAGCAGTGACGGGACAGACACCGGGGAGCTGTTTTTT; cdr3_aa: CASSDGTDTGELFF
v_call: TRBV10-3; clone_size: -; d_call: TRBD2; j_call: TRBJ2-1; cdr3_nt: TGTGCCATCAGAGGGACTAGCGGGGGGCGAAGCTCCTACAATGAGCAGTTCTTC; cdr3_aa: CAIRGTSGGRSSYNEQFF
v_call: TRBV29-1; clone_size: once; d_call: TRBD1; j_call: TRBJ1-2; cdr3_nt: TGCAGCGTTGATGGGGGACAGGGAGTCTATGGCTACACCTTC; cdr3_aa: CSVDGGQGVYGYTF
v_call: TRBV19; clone_size: once; d_call: -; j_call: TRBJ1-5; cdr3_nt: TGTGCCAGTAGTATTTACGTTGGTAGCAATCAGCCCCAGCATTTT; cdr3_aa: CASSIYVGSNQPQHF
v_call: TRBV21-1; clone_size: -; d_call: -; j_call: TRBJ1-2; cdr3_nt: TGTGCCAGCAGCAAAGCGTTACAGGGGCCTCGGGTTGGCTACACCTTC; cdr3_aa: CASSKALQGPRVGYTF